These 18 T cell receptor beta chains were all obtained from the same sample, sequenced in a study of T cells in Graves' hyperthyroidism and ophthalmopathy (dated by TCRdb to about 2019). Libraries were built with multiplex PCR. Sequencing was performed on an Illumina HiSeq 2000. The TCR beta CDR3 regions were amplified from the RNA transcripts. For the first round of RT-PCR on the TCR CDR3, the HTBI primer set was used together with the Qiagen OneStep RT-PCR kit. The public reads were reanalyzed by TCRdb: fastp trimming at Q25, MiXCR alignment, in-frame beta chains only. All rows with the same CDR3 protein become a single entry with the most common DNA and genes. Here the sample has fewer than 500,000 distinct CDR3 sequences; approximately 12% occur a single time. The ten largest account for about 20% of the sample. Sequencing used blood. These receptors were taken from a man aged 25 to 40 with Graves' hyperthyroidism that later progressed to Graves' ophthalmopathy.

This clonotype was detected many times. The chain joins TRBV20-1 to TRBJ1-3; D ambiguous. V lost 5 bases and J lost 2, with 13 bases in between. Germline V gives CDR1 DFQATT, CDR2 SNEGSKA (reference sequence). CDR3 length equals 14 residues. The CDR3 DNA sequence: TGCAGTGCTCTGCTCAGGTCGGCTGGAAACACCATATATTTT. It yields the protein CSALLRSAGNTIYF.

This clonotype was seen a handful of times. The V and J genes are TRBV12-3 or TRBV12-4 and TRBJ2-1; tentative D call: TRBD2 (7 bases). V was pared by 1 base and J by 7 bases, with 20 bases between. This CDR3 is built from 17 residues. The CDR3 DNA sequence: TGTGCCAGCAGTTTAGTGGTTATGGGGGGGGGCCTAAATGAGCAGTTCTTC. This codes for CASSLVVMGGGLNEQFF.

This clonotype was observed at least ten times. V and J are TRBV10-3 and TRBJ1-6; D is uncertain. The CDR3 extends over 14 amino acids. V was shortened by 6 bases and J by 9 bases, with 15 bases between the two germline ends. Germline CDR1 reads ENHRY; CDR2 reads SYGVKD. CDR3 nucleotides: TGTGCCATCAGGGACGGGGTCGTGGGTTCACCCCTCCACTTT. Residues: CAIRDGVVGSPLHF.

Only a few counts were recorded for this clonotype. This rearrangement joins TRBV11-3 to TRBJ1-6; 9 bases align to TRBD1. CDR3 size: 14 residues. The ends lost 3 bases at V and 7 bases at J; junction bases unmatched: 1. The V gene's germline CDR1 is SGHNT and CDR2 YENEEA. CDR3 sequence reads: CASSFGTGNSPLHF. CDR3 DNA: TGTGCCAGCAGCTTTGGGACAGGGAATTCACCCCTCCACTTT. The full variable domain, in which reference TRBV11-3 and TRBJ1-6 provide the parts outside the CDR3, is EAGVVQSPRYKIIEKKQPVAFWCNPISGHNTLYWYLQNLGQGPELLIRYENEEAVDDSQLPKDRFSAERLKGVDSTLKIQPAELGDSAVYLCASSFGTGNSPLHFGNGTRLTVT.

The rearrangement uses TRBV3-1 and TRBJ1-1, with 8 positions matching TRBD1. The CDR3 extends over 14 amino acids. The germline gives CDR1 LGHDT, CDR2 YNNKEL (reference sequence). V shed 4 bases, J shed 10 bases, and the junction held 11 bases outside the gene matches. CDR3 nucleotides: TGTGCCAGCAGCCCTGGACAGGGATGGGTGGCAGCTTTCTTT. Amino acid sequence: CASSPGQGWVAAFF.

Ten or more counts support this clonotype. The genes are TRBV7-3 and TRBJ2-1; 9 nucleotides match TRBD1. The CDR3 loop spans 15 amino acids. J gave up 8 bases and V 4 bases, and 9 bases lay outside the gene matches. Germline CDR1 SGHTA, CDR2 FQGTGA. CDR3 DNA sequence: TGTGCCAGCAGCTCCGTGACAGGGGGGAAGGATGAGCAGTTCTTC. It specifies CASSSVTGGKDEQFF. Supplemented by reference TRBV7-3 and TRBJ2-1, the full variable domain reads GAGVSQTPSNKVTEKGKYVELRCDPISGHTALYWYRQSLGQGPEFLIYFQGTGAADDSGLPNDRFFAVRPEGSVSTLKIQRTERGDSAVYLCASSSVTGGKDEQFFGPGTRLTVL.

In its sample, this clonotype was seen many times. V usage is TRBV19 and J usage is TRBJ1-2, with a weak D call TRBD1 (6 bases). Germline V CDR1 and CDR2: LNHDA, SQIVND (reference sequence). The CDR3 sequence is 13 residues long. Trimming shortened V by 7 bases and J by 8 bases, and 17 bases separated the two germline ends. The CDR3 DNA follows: TGTGCCAGTACCCCGCGGGAAGGGGGAGGCTACACCTTC. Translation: CASTPREGGGYTF.

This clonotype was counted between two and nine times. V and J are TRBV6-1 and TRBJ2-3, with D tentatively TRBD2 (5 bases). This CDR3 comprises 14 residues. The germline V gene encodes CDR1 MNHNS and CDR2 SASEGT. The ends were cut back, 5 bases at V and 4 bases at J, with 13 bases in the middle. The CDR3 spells CASSYRGLADTQYF. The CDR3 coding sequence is TGTGCCAGCAGTTATAGAGGGCTCGCAGATACGCAGTATTTT.

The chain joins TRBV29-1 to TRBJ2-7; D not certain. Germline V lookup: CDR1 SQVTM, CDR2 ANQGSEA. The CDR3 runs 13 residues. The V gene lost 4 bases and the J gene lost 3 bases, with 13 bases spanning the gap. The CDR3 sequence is CSVAPSFVYEQYF. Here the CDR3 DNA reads TGCAGCGTTGCCCCCTCCTTTGTCTACGAGCAGTACTTC.

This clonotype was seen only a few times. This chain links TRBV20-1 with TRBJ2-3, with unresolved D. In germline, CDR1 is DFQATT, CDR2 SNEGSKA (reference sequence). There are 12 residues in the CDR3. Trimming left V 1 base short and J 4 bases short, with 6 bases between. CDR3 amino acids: CSARVPPDTQYF. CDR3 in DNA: TGCAGTGCTAGAGTCCCCCCAGATACGCAGTATTTT.

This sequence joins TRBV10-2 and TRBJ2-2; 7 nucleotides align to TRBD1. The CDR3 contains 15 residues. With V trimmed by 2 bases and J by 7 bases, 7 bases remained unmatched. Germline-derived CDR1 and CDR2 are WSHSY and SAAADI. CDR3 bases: TGCGCCAGCAGTGAGGACAGGGAGATTGGCGGGGAGCTGTTTTTT. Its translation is CASSEDREIGGELFF.

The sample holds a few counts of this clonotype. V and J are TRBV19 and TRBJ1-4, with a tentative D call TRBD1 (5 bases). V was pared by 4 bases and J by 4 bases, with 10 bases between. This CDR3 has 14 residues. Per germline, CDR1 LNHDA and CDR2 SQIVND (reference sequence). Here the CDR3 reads CASSTQAVNEKLFF. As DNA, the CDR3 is TGTGCCAGTAGTACACAGGCGGTTAATGAAAAACTGTTTTTT.

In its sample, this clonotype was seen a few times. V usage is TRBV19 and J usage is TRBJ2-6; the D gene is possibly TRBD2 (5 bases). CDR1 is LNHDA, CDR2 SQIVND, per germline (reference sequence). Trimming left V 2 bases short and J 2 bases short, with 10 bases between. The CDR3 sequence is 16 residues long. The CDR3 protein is CASSIPGTTGANVLTF. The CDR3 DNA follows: TGTGCCAGTAGTATACCGGGAACCACTGGGGCCAACGTCCTGACTTTC.

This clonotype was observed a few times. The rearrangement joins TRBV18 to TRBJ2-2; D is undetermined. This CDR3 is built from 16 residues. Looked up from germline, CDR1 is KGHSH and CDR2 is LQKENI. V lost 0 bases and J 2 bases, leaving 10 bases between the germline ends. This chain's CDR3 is CASSPPGRINTGELFF. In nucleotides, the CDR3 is TGTGCCAGCTCACCACCGGGTCGGATCAACACCGGGGAGCTGTTTTTT. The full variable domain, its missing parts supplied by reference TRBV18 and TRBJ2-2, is NAGVMQNPRHLVRRRGQEARLRCSPMKGHSHVYWYRQLPEEGLKFMVYLQKENIIDESGMPKERFSAEFPKEGPSILRIQQVVRGDSAAYFCASSPPGRINTGELFFGEGSRLTVL.

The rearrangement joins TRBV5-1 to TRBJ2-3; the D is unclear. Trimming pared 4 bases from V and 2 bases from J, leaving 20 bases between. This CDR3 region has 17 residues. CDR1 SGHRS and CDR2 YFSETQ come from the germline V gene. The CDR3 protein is CASSRQRASQNTDTQYF. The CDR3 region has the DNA TGCGCCAGCAGCCGCCAACGGGCCTCCCAAAACACAGATACGCAGTATTTT. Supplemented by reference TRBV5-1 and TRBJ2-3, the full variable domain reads KAGVTQTPRYLIKTRGQQVTLSCSPISGHRSVSWYQQTPGQGLQFLFEYFSETQRNKGNFPGRFSGRQFSNSRSEMNVSTLELGDSALYLCASSRQRASQNTDTQYFGPGTRLTVL.

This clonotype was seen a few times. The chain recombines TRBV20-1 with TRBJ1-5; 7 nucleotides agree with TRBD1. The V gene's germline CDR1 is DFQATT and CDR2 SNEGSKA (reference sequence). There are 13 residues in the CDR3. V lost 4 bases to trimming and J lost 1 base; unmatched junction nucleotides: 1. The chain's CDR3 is CSAIGGSNQPQHF. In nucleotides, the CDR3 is TGCAGTGCTATAGGGGGCAGCAATCAGCCCCAGCATTTT.

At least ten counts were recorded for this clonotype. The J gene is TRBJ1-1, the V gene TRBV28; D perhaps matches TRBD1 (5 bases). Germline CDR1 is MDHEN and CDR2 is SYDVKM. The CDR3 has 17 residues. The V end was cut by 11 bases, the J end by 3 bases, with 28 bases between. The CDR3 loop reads CALGATGTGVRYTEAFF. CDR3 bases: TGTGCCCTTGGGGCTACCGGGACTGGGGTGAGGTACACTGAAGCTTTCTTT.

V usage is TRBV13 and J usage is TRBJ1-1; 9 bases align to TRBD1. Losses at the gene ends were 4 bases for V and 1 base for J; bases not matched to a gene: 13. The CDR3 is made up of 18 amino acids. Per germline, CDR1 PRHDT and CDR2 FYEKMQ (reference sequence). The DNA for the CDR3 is TGTGCCAGCAGCTCCACGGGACAGGGAACATTAAGGAACACTGAAGCTTTCTTT. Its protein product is CASSSTGQGTLRNTEAFF. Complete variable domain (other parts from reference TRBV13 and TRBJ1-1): AAGVIQSPRHLIKEKRETATLKCYPIPRHDTVYWYQQGPGQDPQFLISFYEKMQSDKGSIPDRFSAQQFSDYHSELNMSSLELGDSALYFCASSSTGQGTLRNTEAFFGQGTRLTVV.